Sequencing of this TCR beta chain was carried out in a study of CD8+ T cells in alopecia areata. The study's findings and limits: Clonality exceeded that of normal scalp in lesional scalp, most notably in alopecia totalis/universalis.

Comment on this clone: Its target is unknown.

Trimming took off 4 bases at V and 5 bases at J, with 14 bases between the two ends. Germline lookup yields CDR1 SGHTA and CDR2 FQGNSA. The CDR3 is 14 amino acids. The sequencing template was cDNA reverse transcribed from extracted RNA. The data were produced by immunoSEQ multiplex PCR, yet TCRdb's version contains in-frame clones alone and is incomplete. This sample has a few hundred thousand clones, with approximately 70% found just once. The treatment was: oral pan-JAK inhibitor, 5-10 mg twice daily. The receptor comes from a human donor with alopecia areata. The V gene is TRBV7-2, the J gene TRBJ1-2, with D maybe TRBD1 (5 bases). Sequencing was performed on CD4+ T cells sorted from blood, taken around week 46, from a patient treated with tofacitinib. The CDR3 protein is CASSSDRLKYGYTF. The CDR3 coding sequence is TGTGCCAGCAGCTCAGACAGACTGAAGTATGGCTACACCTTC. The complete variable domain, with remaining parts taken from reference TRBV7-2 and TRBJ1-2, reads GAGVSQSPSNKVTEKGKDVELRCDPISGHTALYWYRQSLGQGLEFLIYFQGNSAPDKSGLPSDRFSAERTGGSVSTLTIQRTQQEDSAVYLCASSSDRLKYGYTFGSGTRLTVV.